The 18 T cell receptor beta chains below were found in one sample sequenced in a study of CD8 T cells in ankylosing spondylitis. From the 5' RACE reads, TCRdb called clonotypes with MiXCR, one entry per CDR3 protein. The sample holds about 160,000 distinct CDR3 sequences, about 17% seen once. Sequenced: blood, either unsorted or a sorted T cell fraction (not recorded which). These receptors all stem from a male donor with ankylosing spondylitis or in good health (not recorded which).

This clonotype has just a few counts. This chain uses TRBV5-1 with TRBJ2-2; D is unresolved. V was cut by 2 bases and J by 6 bases, with 8 bases left in between. The CDR3 runs 13 residues. Germline V gene data show CDR1 as SGHRS and CDR2 as YFSETQ. In nucleotides, the CDR3 is TGCGCCAGCAGCTTAGAGACCTCCGGGGAGCTGTTTTTT. Translation gives CASSLETSGELFF.

This clonotype was recorded many times. This chain joins TRBV28 and TRBJ2-3; 7 nucleotides match TRBD2. The CDR3 runs 14 residues. The germline V gene has CDR1 MDHEN and CDR2 SYDVKM. The ends lost 8 bases at V and 2 bases at J; junction bases unmatched: 7. This CDR3 reads CASHPSGNTDTQYF. DNA of the CDR3: TGTGCCAGCCACCCTAGCGGTAACACAGATACGCAGTATTTT. The entire variable domain, with the rest obtained from reference TRBV28 and TRBJ2-3, is as follows: DVKVTQSSRYLVKRTGEKVFLECVQDMDHENMFWYRQDPGLGLRLIYFSYDVKMKEKGDIPEGYSVSREKKERFSLILESASTNQTSMYLCASHPSGNTDTQYFGPGTRLTVL.

The chain has TRBV29-1 and TRBJ2-3; D is undetermined. The CDR3 spans 12 residues. Germline V CDR1 and CDR2: SQVTM, ANQGSEA. The CDR3 loop reads CRCGGIADTQYF. DNA of the CDR3: TGCAGGTGCGGTGGGATTGCAGATACGCAGTATTTT.

The table lists this clonotype with many counts. The chain uses TRBV5-1 and TRBJ2-3; 11 bases are shared with TRBD2. Germline V CDR1 and CDR2: SGHRS, YFSETQ. V shed 4 bases and J 2 bases; nucleotides not matched to a gene: 6. CDR3 length: 16 residues. The CDR3 reads CASSVGSGRATDTQYF. The DNA for the CDR3 is TGCGCCAGCAGCGTTGGTAGCGGGAGGGCCACAGATACGCAGTATTTT. Using reference TRBV5-1 and TRBJ2-3 for the parts outside the CDR3, the full variable domain is KAGVTQTPRYLIKTRGQQVTLSCSPISGHRSVSWYQQTPGQGLQFLFEYFSETQRNKGNFPGRFSGRQFSNSRSEMNVSTLELGDSALYLCASSVGSGRATDTQYFGPGTRLTVL.

Ten or more counts support this clonotype. This rearrangement joins TRBV20-1 to TRBJ1-2; no reliable D call. The germline gives CDR1 DFQATT, CDR2 SNEGSKA (reference sequence). The V and J ends lost 5 bases and 5 bases respectively, with 9 bases between them. This CDR3 is built from 11 residues. The chain's CDR3 is CSAHSVYGYTF. The CDR3 DNA reads TGCAGTGCTCACAGTGTTTATGGCTACACCTTC.

The rearrangement uses TRBV6-5 and TRBJ2-2, with 12 bases fitting TRBD1. CDR1 MNHEY and CDR2 SVGAGI come from the germline V gene. Trimming removed 7 bases from V and 7 bases from J; junction bases left unmatched: 4. The CDR3 is 14 amino acids. CDR3 coding DNA: TGTGCCAGCACCGGGACAGGGGGCATCGGGGAGCTGTTTTTT. Residues: CASTGTGGIGELFF.

The CDR3 reads CASSYPAYNEQFF. CDR3 DNA: TGTGCCAGCAGTTACCCGGCCTACAATGAGCAGTTCTTC. This sequence joins TRBV6-2 or TRBV6-3 and TRBJ2-1; D uncertain. The germline gives CDR1 MNHEY, CDR2 SVGEGT. The CDR3 spans 13 residues. The germline V and J ends were trimmed by 2 bases and 2 bases, with 4 bases remaining between them.

With respect to this clonotype: The junction differs from germline at one of its ends, possibly a read error. The rearrangement joins TRBV7-2 to TRBJ1-2; 8 positions match TRBD1. CDR1 is SGHTA and CDR2 is FQGNSA in the germline V gene. The CDR3 extends over 14 amino acids. The DNA of the CDR3 is TGTGTCAGCAGCTTAGACAGGGGCCCCTATGGCTACACCTTC. Translating it yields CVSSLDRGPYGYTF.

The gene calls are TRBV4-1 and TRBJ1-3; D gene uncertain. Germline V gives CDR1 MGHRA, CDR2 YSYEKL. The V end was cut by 1 base, the J end by 0 bases, with 7 bases between. CDR3 size: 15 residues. In DNA, the CDR3 is TGCGCCAGCAGCCAAGGGGAGGGCTCTGGAAACACCATATATTTT. Encoded protein: CASSQGEGSGNTIYF.

The chain uses TRBV27 and TRBJ2-7, with D possibly matching TRBD2 (6 bases). Germline V gene data show CDR1 as MNHEY and CDR2 as SMNVEV (reference sequence). CDR3 length: 15 amino acids. Trimming removed 2 bases from V and 2 bases from J, with 13 bases in between. The CDR3 reads CASSLTFSGTYEQYF. CDR3 DNA: TGTGCCAGCAGTTTAACCTTTAGCGGTACCTACGAGCAGTACTTC.

In this sample, this clonotype turned up a few times. The rearrangement links TRBV9 to TRBJ2-7; TRBD2 is a possible D gene (6 bases). Germline CDR1 is SGDLS and CDR2 is YYNGEE. The V end was cut by 1 base, the J end by 2 bases, with 13 bases between. This CDR3 contains 15 residues. The CDR3 region is CASSVSPSDTYEQYF. DNA for the CDR3: TGTGCCAGCAGCGTAAGTCCTAGCGATACCTACGAGCAGTACTTC.

This clonotype occurred a few times. A much larger clonotype is one base distant, so this may be a read error. The chain combines TRBV6-1 with TRBJ2-7; D remains unclear. CDR1 and CDR2 (germline): MNHNS, SASEGT. There are 11 residues in the CDR3. V lost 7 bases, J lost 0 bases, and 4 bases lay in between. Here the CDR3 DNA reads TGTGCCAGCACCAACTCCTACGAGCAGTACTTC. Translated, it gives CASTNSYEQYF.

This chain joins TRBV5-1 and TRBJ2-1; D is unclear. Between the trimmed V and J ends, which lost 1 base and 3 bases, there was a span of 11 bases. CDR1 SGHRS and CDR2 YFSETQ come from the germline V gene. This CDR3 has 15 residues. The DNA of the CDR3 is TGCGCCAGCAGCTTGACGGGCACGGGCTACAATGAGCAGTTCTTC. Protein product: CASSLTGTGYNEQFF. The variable domain in full, completed from reference TRBV5-1 and TRBJ2-1, reads KAGVTQTPRYLIKTRGQQVTLSCSPISGHRSVSWYQQTPGQGLQFLFEYFSETQRNKGNFPGRFSGRQFSNSRSEMNVSTLELGDSALYLCASSLTGTGYNEQFFGPGTRLTVL.

This clonotype came up many times. One end of the junction fails to match germline, which may point to a read error. The CDR3 loop reads CSARASMNTEAFF. The CDR3 DNA sequence: TGCAGTGCGAGAGCGAGTATGAACACTGAAGCTTTCTTT. The chain recombines TRBV20-1 with TRBJ1-1; D unresolved. The CDR3 sequence is 13 residues long. Germline V CDR1 and CDR2: DFQATT, SNEGSKA (reference sequence).

This clonotype was seen repeatedly, ten times or more. V and J are TRBV5-1 and TRBJ2-2; 8 positions agree with TRBD1. The germline V gene has CDR1 SGHRS and CDR2 YFSETQ. This CDR3 comprises 15 residues. V was clipped by 4 bases and J by 0 bases; unmatched bases: 2. CDR3 region: CASSNRGANTGELFF. CDR3 nucleotide sequence: TGCGCCAGCAGCAACAGGGGGGCGAACACCGGGGAGCTGTTTTTT.

This clonotype was recorded at least ten times. The CDR3 reads CASSLAWSTGELFF. CDR3 nucleotide sequence: TGCGCCAGCAGCTTGGCCTGGAGCACCGGGGAGCTGTTTTTT. The chain joins TRBV5-1 to TRBJ2-2; D is uncertain. V was cut by 0 bases and J by 4 bases, with 7 bases left in between. Germline values: CDR1 SGHRS, CDR2 YFSETQ. This CDR3 is built from 14 residues.

CDR3 loop: CASRASGRAFAAGELFF. The CDR3 DNA is TGTGCCAGTCGGGCTAGCGGGAGGGCCTTCGCGGCCGGGGAGCTGTTTTTT. The chain is built from TRBV6-1 and TRBJ2-2, with 12 bases that match TRBD2. J was trimmed by 6 bases and V by 9 bases; bases with no gene match: 14. From germline, CDR1 is MNHNS and CDR2 SASEGT. The CDR3 runs to 17 residues.

The V call is TRBV6-1, the J call TRBJ2-7, with D possibly called TRBD1 or TRBD2 (5 bases each). From germline, CDR1 is MNHNS and CDR2 SASEGT. The ends were cut back, 7 bases at V and 0 bases at J, with 10 bases in the middle. This CDR3 is 13 amino acids long. CDR3 loop: CASTGQSSYEQYF. The CDR3 nucleotides are TGTGCCAGCACGGGGCAGAGCTCCTACGAGCAGTACTTC.